Sequencing of this T cell receptor (beta chain) was carried out in a study of cytomegalovirus exposure and HLA in healthy donors. Germline V gives CDR1 MNHEY, CDR2 SMNVEV (reference sequence). Trimming took 6 bases from V and 3 from J; bases not matched to a gene: 5. CDR3 size: 13 residues. The study ran its PCR with 60 Vbeta and 13 Jbeta primers. Method: immunoSEQ multiplex PCR; TCRdb's copy keeps in-frame clones and lacks some. The top ten hold about 2% of the sample, which has roughly 150,000 clones, approximately 83% seen once. The origin of this receptor is a woman between 35 and 50 years old in good health and CMV-seronegative. Sequenced sample: PBMCs. The chain joins TRBV27 to TRBJ2-7, with TRBD1 matching 7 bases. The CDR3 spells CASSSGTDYEQYF. CDR3 DNA: TGTGCCAGCAGCTCCGGGACAGACTACGAGCAGTACTTC.